A single sample is the source of the 17 T cell receptor beta chains below, sequenced in a study of human T cells and chemical hapten exposure. TCRdb independently ran MiXCR on the RACE reads; one entry per CDR3 protein. The repertoire includes some 350,000 distinct CDR3 sequences, 5.5% to 8% of them detected once, and 8.4% sits in the top ten. Time point defined: patch test 1, 2 weeks after DPC sensitization. Regarding treatment: therapeutic diphenylcyclopropenone sensitization with weekly scalp DPC. The material sequenced was whole blood, taken in connection with sensitization to the hapten diphenylcyclopropenone (DPC). The receptors were gathered from a woman between 18 and 29 years old with alopecia areata. Some clones in this sample may be carry-over from other donors' samples.

This clonotype was detected only a few times. The chain employs TRBV6-2 or TRBV6-3 and TRBJ2-1; D gene uncertain. The V and J ends lost 6 bases and 8 bases respectively, with 11 bases between them. Germline CDR1 is MNHEY and CDR2 is SVGEGT. This CDR3 comprises 12 residues. The CDR3 reads CASRTSGDEQFF. Here the CDR3 DNA reads TGTGCCAGCAGGACGTCTGGGGATGAGCAGTTCTTC.

This clonotype was observed a handful of times. The chain employs TRBV4-3 and TRBJ1-4; D gene ambiguous. Trimming cost V 4 bases and J 4 bases, with 16 bases left between them. Germline CDR1 reads LGHNA; CDR2 reads YSLEER. This CDR3 has 16 residues. The CDR3 DNA sequence: TGCGCCAGCAGCCCCCTCTACCGGGCTCTTAATGAAAAACTGTTTTTT. The encoded protein is CASSPLYRALNEKLFF.

The V gene is TRBV2, the J gene TRBJ1-6, with D possibly matching TRBD1 (5 bases). The CDR3 is made up of 14 amino acids. Germline V gene data show CDR1 as SNHLY and CDR2 as FYNNEI. V was trimmed by 6 bases and J by 6 bases, leaving 12 bases between them. Here the CDR3 DNA reads TGTGCCAGCAGCCTGGACGGGACTAATTCACCCCTCCACTTT. It encodes CASSLDGTNSPLHF.

This clonotype was seen a handful of times. This chain uses TRBV14 with TRBJ1-2, with 8 bases identical to TRBD1. With 4 bases clipped from V and 8 bases from J, the junction kept 12 bases outside the gene matches. CDR3 length: 15 residues. CDR1 SGHDN and CDR2 FVKESK come from the germline V gene. The CDR3 sequence: CASSLRGTGGRGYTF. The CDR3 DNA follows: TGTGCCAGCAGCCTTCGTGGGACAGGTGGCCGCGGCTACACCTTC. Full variable domain (remainder filled in from reference TRBV14 and TRBJ1-2): EAGVTQFPSHSVIEKGQTVTLRCDPISGHDNLYWYRRVMGKEIKFLLHFVKESKQDESGMPNNRFLAERTGGTYSTLKVQPAELEDSGVYFCASSLRGTGGRGYTFGSGTRLTVV.

This clonotype was recorded a few times. The chain joins TRBV11-2 to TRBJ1-2; 8 positions agree with TRBD1. V was pared by 0 bases and J by 7 bases, with 7 bases of the junction left unmatched. Germline CDR1 is SGHAT and CDR2 is FQNNGV. The CDR3 sequence is 15 residues long. The CDR3 region has the DNA TGTGCCAGCAGCTTAGAACAGGGGGACTTCTCTGGCTACACCTTC. Its protein is CASSLEQGDFSGYTF.

This clonotype was counted many times. The J gene is TRBJ1-6, the V gene TRBV6-5; no firm D call. The germline gives CDR1 MNHEY, CDR2 SVGAGI. Trimming left V 0 bases short and J 6 bases short, with 9 bases between. The CDR3 is 15 amino acids. CDR3 in amino acids: CASSYSQTPNSPLHF. The CDR3 nucleotides read TGTGCCAGCAGTTACTCCCAGACTCCTAATTCACCCCTCCACTTT.

In its sample, this clonotype was seen many times. This rearrangement joins TRBV6-5 to TRBJ2-5; TRBD2 aligns across 11 bases. Germline assignment: CDR1 MNHEY and CDR2 SVGAGI. CDR3 size: 17 residues. Losses at the gene ends were 6 bases for V and 0 bases for J; bases not matched to a gene: 9. DNA of the CDR3: TGTGCCAGCAGCCGAGATCCTAGCGGGGGGTACCAAGAGACCCAGTACTTC. Translating gives CASSRDPSGGYQETQYF.

The table lists this clonotype with many counts. The gene calls are TRBV6-6 and TRBJ2-7; 12 bases align to TRBD2. Germline values: CDR1 MNHNY, CDR2 SVGAGI (reference sequence). Trimming took 2 bases from V and 5 from J; bases not matched to a gene: 1. The CDR3 totals 14 residues. CDR3 region: CASSYTSGGNEQYF. For the CDR3, the DNA is TGTGCCAGCAGTTACACTAGCGGGGGGAACGAGCAGTACTTC.

The gene calls are TRBV4-3 and TRBJ2-4; D unclear. The ends were cut back, 0 bases at V and 3 bases at J, with 12 bases in the middle. This CDR3 is 16 amino acids long. Per germline, CDR1 LGHNA and CDR2 YSLEER. DNA for the CDR3: TGCGCCAGCAGCCAAGATCTGGGTTTGGTCAAAAACATTCAGTACTTC. As protein: CASSQDLGLVKNIQYF.

The sample holds a few counts of this clonotype. The rearrangement joins TRBV5-1 to TRBJ1-5; 7 nucleotides align to TRBD1. The V gene end was trimmed by 8 bases and the J gene end by 5 bases; junction bases not matched to a gene: 10. This CDR3 contains 14 residues. Per the germline V gene, CDR1 is SGHRS and CDR2 is YFSETQ. The CDR3 reads CARQTGKVDQPQHF. The CDR3 DNA sequence: TGCGCCAGGCAGACAGGGAAGGTGGATCAGCCCCAGCATTTT.

This clonotype was seen many times. V gene TRBV28 combines with J gene TRBJ2-5; TRBD2 matches 13 bases. CDR1 is MDHEN and CDR2 is SYDVKM in the germline V gene. This CDR3 has 15 residues. V lost 2 bases and J lost 5; bases outside the gene matches: 2. The chain's CDR3 is CASSLTSGGVETQYF. In DNA form, the CDR3 reads TGTGCCAGCAGTTTAACTAGCGGGGGGGTGGAGACCCAGTACTTC.

The chain has TRBV7-2 and TRBJ1-6; weak D call: TRBD1 (5 bases). Germline V lookup: CDR1 SGHTA, CDR2 FQGNSA. The length of the CDR3 is 13 residues. The germline V and J ends were trimmed by 7 bases and 9 bases, with 13 bases remaining between them. The CDR3, as DNA: TGTGCCAGCATTCCGCAGGGTGGTTCACCCCTCCACTTT. As protein: CASIPQGGSPLHF.

The V gene is TRBV4-3, the J gene TRBJ1-4; D may be TRBD1 (5 bases). Germline values: CDR1 LGHNA, CDR2 YSLEER. CDR3 length: 14 amino acids. V was shortened by 4 bases and J by 4 bases, with 10 bases between the two germline ends. The CDR3 bases are TGCGCCAGCAGCCCAGGGACCCGTAATGAAAAACTGTTTTTT. Protein product: CASSPGTRNEKLFF.

The chain couples TRBV6-2 or TRBV6-3 to TRBJ2-7, with D perhaps TRBD1 (6 bases). With 7 bases removed from V and 3 bases from J, the gap between germline ends came to 16 bases. The length of the CDR3 is 14 residues. Germline V gives CDR1 MNHEY, CDR2 SVGEGT. The CDR3 sequence is CASTRVGQNYEQYF. The CDR3 DNA sequence: TGTGCCAGCACCCGAGTCGGACAGAACTACGAGCAGTACTTC.

The chain couples TRBV12-3 or TRBV12-4 to TRBJ1-2; 8 bases line up with TRBD1. This CDR3 is built from 17 residues. With V trimmed by 5 bases and J by 5 bases, 16 bases remained unmatched. CDR3 loop: CASSPSTGGTVEYGYTF. The DNA of the CDR3 is TGTGCCAGCAGTCCCTCAACAGGGGGGACCGTTGAATATGGCTACACCTTC.

This chain uses TRBV7-3 with TRBJ1-1, with D uncertain. V dropped 1 base and J dropped 6 bases, with 9 bases sitting between them. From germline, CDR1 is SGHTA and CDR2 FQGTGA. The CDR3 has 13 amino acids. The CDR3 region is CASSLNSGSEAFF. In DNA, the CDR3 is TGTGCCAGCAGCTTAAACAGTGGCTCTGAAGCTTTCTTT.

This clonotype was counted many times. This chain uses TRBV20-1 with TRBJ2-5; 7 positions match TRBD2. V lost 6 bases to trimming and J lost 5 bases; unmatched junction nucleotides: 15. The length of the CDR3 is 15 residues. Germline V lookup: CDR1 DFQATT, CDR2 SNEGSKA (reference sequence). In DNA, the CDR3 is TGCAGTGCACAGGAACCCAAGCGGGGAGGGGAGACCCAGTACTTC. Residues: CSAQEPKRGGETQYF.